This T cell receptor (beta chain) is drawn from a study of identical twins. Study-level results: Zero-insertion analyses might be partly confounded by invariant T cells like MAIT and iNKT. Out-of-frame alpha sequences shared by twins showed excess low generation probability.

After template switching added a universal primer site, the resulting cDNA carried unique molecular identifiers. Each CDR3 protein is one row after TCRdb ran MiXCR on the 5' RACE reads. Of some 900,000 distinct CDR3 sequences in the sample, 9% to 15% were seen once. Healthy Caucasians, and only they, were the donors. This clonotype was observed a few times. Its antigen is unknown. The CDR3 sequence is 16 residues long. Trimming pared 7 bases from V and 5 bases from J, leaving 23 bases between. These same data were also listed under a study on yellow fever vaccine responses in identical twins.

This TCR came from a woman aged 18-29 years in good health. Material for sequencing was PBMCs. The chain uses TRBV12-3 or TRBV12-4 and TRBJ2-5, with a possible D match to TRBD2 (6 bases). The CDR3 protein is CASTDLGGGSWETQYF. The DNA of the CDR3 is TGTGCCAGCACCGACCTAGGTGGAGGGAGCTGGGAGACCCAGTACTTC.